Listed below are T cell receptor beta chains from one sample, sequenced in a study of blood T cells in healthy people across ages. TCRdb called the 5' RACE reads again in MiXCR, with one record for every CDR3 protein. The repertoire has hundreds of thousands of distinct CDR3 sequences, less than 60% of them found once; the top ten carry 20% to 25%. Sequencing input: blood. These receptors were obtained from a man older than 75 in good health. Each CDR3 is given with its conserved first and last residue.

TRBJ2-7	16	TRBV7-2	CASSSRGAGGLYEQYF
TRBJ2-5	12	TRBV29-1	CSVAWAQETQYF
TRBJ2-3	11	TRBV29-1	CSGIAGAAQYF
TRBJ1-1	16	TRBV6-6	CASSDPGGPFGTEAFF
TRBJ1-4	14	TRBV5-1	CASSWDIGEEKLFF
TRBJ2-7	11	TRBV7-9	CASSAALEQYF
TRBJ2-3	15	TRBV2	CASQGEGQETDTQYF
TRBJ2-5	14	TRBV7-2	CASSLGLYQETQYF
TRBJ2-7	11	TRBV7-9	CACSLEVEQYF
-	11	TRBV6-1	CAHQVGYEQYF
TRBJ2-1	13	TRBV18	CASSPNPNYEQFF
TRBJ2-1	13	TRBV9	CASSPGPGFEQFF
TRBJ2-1	14	TRBV2	CASMTADYYNGQFF
TRBJ2-1	13	TRBV20-1	CSARDSAYNEQFF
TRBJ2-2	13	TRBV6-6	CASTRGDTGELFF
TRBJ1-4	16	TRBV7-2	CAGSFNRGATNEKLFF
TRBJ1-2	15	TRBV14	CASSQSLDGNYGYTF
TRBJ1-5	15	TRBV6-6	CASRLYRGRNQPRHF
TRBJ2-1	15	TRBV20-1	CSALPAARRHNEQFF
TRBJ1-6	15	TRBV5-1	CTSSFEGLDNSPLHF
TRBJ2-4	17	TRBV4-3	CASSQGLTGVVKNIQYF
TRBJ2-3	16	TRBV18	CASSSRTGANLDTQYF
TRBJ2-3	18	TRBV7-9	CASSFRSGSPLATDTQYF
TRBJ1-1	14	TRBV25-1	CASLPGTGNTEAFF
TRBJ2-1	15	TRBV5-1	CASSFRGESYNEQFF
TRBJ2-5	15	TRBV7-2	CASSLGGTVQETQYF
TRBJ2-5	16	TRBV7-2	CASSFRRDPGTGTQYF
TRBJ2-1	12	TRBV29-1	CSVSGGIDEQFF
TRBJ1-2	11	TRBV20-1	CSARTGHGYTF
TRBJ2-3	16	TRBV20-1	CSAPDRREGLTDTQYF
TRBJ2-1	16	TRBV4-2	CASSQDGGGDYNEQFF
TRBJ2-5	15	TRBV20-1	CSARNLAEPQETQYF
TRBJ2-1	15	TRBV12-3/TRBV12-4	CASIPDRGINNEQFF
TRBJ2-7	13	TRBV7-9	CASSQDFTYEQYF
TRBJ1-1	12	TRBV3-1	CASSPTSSKAFF
TRBJ2-1	16	TRBV4-2	CASSQRQGWDLNEQFF
TRBJ2-5	11	TRBV20-1	CSASGGKTQYF
TRBJ2-3	17	TRBV28	CASSPSGSQQNRDTQYF
TRBJ2-7	12	TRBV20-1	CSATARGYEQYF
TRBJ2-1	15	TRBV7-9	CASSLAGARENEQFF